This record concerns one T cell receptor (beta chain) sequence. Methods used by the authors: Amplified reference gene primers provided the basis for estimating nucleated cell counts. Sequencing used immunoSEQ multiplex PCR; TCRdb keeps in-frame clones, though not all of them. V and J calls and clone size are given by that table; D and trimming were obtained from the DNA. The sample records over 100,000 clones, 79% being singletons. The source of the sample is a study of blood T cell repertoires in COVID-19. Study-level information: Acute-phase and convalescent COVID-19 samples originated in the United States, Italy and Spain. PBMCs, B-cell-depleted T cells, or T cells provided the cDNA or gDNA that made up the material.

V lost 0 bases to trimming and J lost 1 base; unmatched junction nucleotides: 3. Looked up from germline, CDR1 is LGHDT and CDR2 is YNNKEL (reference sequence). This CDR3 has 17 amino acids. This receptor was taken from a woman of 80 years or more with acute or convalescent COVID-19. The chain combines TRBV3-1 (or the pseudogene TRBV3-2) with TRBJ2-1, with 10 bases identical to TRBD2. The sample consisted of peripheral blood. For the CDR3, the DNA is TGTGCCAGCAGCCAAGATAGACTAGCGGGTTCCTACAATGAGCAGTTCTTC. This encodes CASSQDRLAGSYNEQFF.